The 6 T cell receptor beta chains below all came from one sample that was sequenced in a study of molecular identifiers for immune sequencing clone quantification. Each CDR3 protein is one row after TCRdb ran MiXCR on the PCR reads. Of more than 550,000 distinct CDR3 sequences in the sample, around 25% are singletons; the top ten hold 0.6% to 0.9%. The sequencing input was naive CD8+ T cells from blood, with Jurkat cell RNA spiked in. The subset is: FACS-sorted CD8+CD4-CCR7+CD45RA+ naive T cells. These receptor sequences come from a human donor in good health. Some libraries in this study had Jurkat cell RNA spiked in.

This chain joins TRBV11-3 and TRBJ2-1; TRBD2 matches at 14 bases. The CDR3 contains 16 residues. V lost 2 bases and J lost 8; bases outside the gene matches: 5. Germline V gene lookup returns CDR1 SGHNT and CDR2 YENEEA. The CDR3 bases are TGTGCCAGCAGCTTACGGACTAGCGGGGGGTTCGATGAGCAGTTCTTC. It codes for CASSLRTSGGFDEQFF.

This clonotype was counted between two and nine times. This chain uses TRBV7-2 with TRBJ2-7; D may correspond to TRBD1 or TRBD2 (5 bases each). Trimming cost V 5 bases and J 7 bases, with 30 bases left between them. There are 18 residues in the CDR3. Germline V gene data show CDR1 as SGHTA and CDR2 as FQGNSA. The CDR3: CASSPPSWGAGTTTEQYF. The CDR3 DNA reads TGTGCCAGCAGCCCACCCTCTTGGGGCGCGGGTACTACCACGGAGCAGTACTTC. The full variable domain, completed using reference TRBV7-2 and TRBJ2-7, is GAGVSQSPSNKVTEKGKDVELRCDPISGHTALYWYRQSLGQGLEFLIYFQGNSAPDKSGLPSDRFSAERTGGSVSTLTIQRTQQEDSAVYLCASSPPSWGAGTTTEQYFGPGTRLTVT.

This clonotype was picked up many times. The CDR3 protein is CAWSISSGGLDTQYF. CDR3 sequence (DNA): TGTGCCTGGAGTATTAGTAGCGGGGGTTTGGATACGCAGTATTTT. This rearrangement joins TRBV30 to TRBJ2-3; 9 bases line up with TRBD2. V trimming: 2 bases; J trimming: 6 bases; junction bases outside the gene matches: 9. Per germline, CDR1 GTSNPN and CDR2 SVGIG (reference sequence). The CDR3 has 15 residues.

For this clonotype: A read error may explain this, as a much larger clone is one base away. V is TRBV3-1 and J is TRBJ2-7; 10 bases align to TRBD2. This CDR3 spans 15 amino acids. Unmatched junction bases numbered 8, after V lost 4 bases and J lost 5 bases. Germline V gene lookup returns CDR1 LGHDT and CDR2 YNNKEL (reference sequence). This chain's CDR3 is CASSPRGAGGHEQYF. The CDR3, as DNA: TGTGCCAGCAGCCCCCGAGGAGCGGGAGGGCACGAGCAGTACTTC.

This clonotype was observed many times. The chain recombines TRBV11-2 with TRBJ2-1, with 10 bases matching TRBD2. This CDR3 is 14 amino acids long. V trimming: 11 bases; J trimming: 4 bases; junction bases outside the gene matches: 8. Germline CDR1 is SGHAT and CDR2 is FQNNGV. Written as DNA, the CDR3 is TGTGCCGGGGGCGGGACTAGCGTGTACAATGAGCAGTTCTTC. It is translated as CAGGGTSVYNEQFF. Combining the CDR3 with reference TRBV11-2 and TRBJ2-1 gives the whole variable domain EAGVAQSPRYKIIEKRQSVAFWCNPISGHATLYWYQQILGQGPKLLIQFQNNGVVDDSQLPKDRFSAERLKGVDSTLKIQPAKLEDSAVYLCAGGGTSVYNEQFFGPGTRLTVL.

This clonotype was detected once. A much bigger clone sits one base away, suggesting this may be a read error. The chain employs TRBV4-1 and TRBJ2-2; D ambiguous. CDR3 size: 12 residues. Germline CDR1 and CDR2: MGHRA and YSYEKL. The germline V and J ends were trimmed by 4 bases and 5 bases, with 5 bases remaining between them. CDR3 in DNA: TGCGCCAGCAGCCGGTGGACCGGGGAGCTGTTTTTT. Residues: CASSRWTGELFF.